One and the same sample provided the 5 T cell receptor beta chains below, sequenced in a study of blood T cell repertoires in COVID-19. Clones were sequenced by immunoSEQ multiplex PCR, and TCRdb holds only the in-frame ones, with some missing. The sample contains approximately 180,000 clones, about 85% of which appear only once. Sequencing used PBMCs or T cells enriched from blood (not recorded which). These receptors were collected from a man aged 35-49 years who had recovered from COVID-19.

This clone was detected many times. The chain recombines TRBV4-1 with TRBJ1-5; 11 bases match TRBD1. Germline V gene data show CDR1 as MGHRA and CDR2 as YSYEKL. V was pared by 0 bases and J by 5 bases, with 12 bases of the junction left unmatched. The CDR3 is 19 residues long. The DNA of the CDR3 is TGCGCCAGCAGCCAAGACCCCGGGGACAGGGGGTTGTTAGATCAGCCCCAGCATTTT. Protein: CASSQDPGDRGLLDQPQHF.

The chain employs TRBV28 and TRBJ1-4, with D perhaps matching TRBD1 (6 bases). The V and J ends lost 4 bases and 2 bases respectively, with 8 bases between them. The germline V gene has CDR1 MDHEN and CDR2 SYDVKM. This CDR3 comprises 14 residues. The CDR3 sequence is CASSWGGTNEKLFF. Here the CDR3 DNA reads TGTGCCAGCAGTTGGGGGGGCACTAATGAAAAACTGTTTTTT.

V usage is TRBV7-3 and J usage is TRBJ2-5; D might be TRBD2 (5 bases). Trimming took 5 bases from V and 2 from J, leaving 15 bases between them. There are 15 residues in the CDR3. Germline V gives CDR1 SGHTA, CDR2 FQGTGA. CDR3 nucleotides: TGTGCCAGCAGCCCCGGAGCCAGCGGACAAGAGACCCAGTACTTC. As protein: CASSPGASGQETQYF.

CDR3 region: CASSSPGLAGEEQYF. The CDR3 DNA follows: TGTGCCAGCAGCTCTCCGGGACTAGCGGGAGAAGAGCAGTACTTC. The rearrangement links TRBV5-4 to TRBJ2-7; 14 positions match TRBD2. The CDR3 runs to 15 residues. Germline values: CDR1 SGHNT, CDR2 YYREEE (reference sequence). V shed 3 bases, J shed 7 bases, and the junction held 6 bases outside the gene matches. The variable domain in full, completed from reference TRBV5-4 and TRBJ2-7, reads ETGVTQSPTHLIKTRGQQVTLRCSSQSGHNTVSWYQQALGQGPQFIFQYYREEENGRGNFPPRFSGLQFPNYSSELNVNALELDDSALYLCASSSPGLAGEEQYFGPGTRLTVT.

The table lists this clone with a few counts. The chain combines TRBV5-4 with TRBJ1-3; D unresolved. Germline V CDR1 and CDR2: SGHNT, YYREEE (reference sequence). Trimming removed 0 bases at V and 0 bases at J, with 19 bases between. The CDR3 extends over 19 amino acids. DNA of the CDR3: TGTGCCAGCAGCTTGGACTCCCGGGATCCCGTGAGCTCTGGAAACACCATATATTTT. It is translated as CASSLDSRDPVSSGNTIYF.